Listed here are 17 T cell receptor beta chains from one sample, sequenced in a study of CD8+CD57+ T cells in acquired aplastic anemia. According to the study, genomic DNA was the template for TCR beta VDJ and CDR3 profiling. Each CDR3 protein gets one entry after TCRdb re-called the reads with MiXCR. This table holds hundreds of thousands of distinct CDR3 sequences, 65% to 80% found once. The material sequenced was sorted CD4+, CD8+, or CD8+CD57+ T cells (not recorded which) from PBMCs. The receptors were gathered from a human donor in good health, serving as a control.

This clonotype was counted a single time. The chain recombines TRBV2 with TRBJ1-2; TRBD1 matches at 8 bases. There are 17 residues in the CDR3. Germline V gives CDR1 SNHLY, CDR2 FYNNEI. V shed 7 bases, J shed 5 bases, and the junction held 18 bases outside the gene matches. The CDR3 bases are TGTGCCAGCACCCTAGACGGGGACAGGACTTTGTCTTATGGCTACACCTTC. It codes for CASTLDGDRTLSYGYTF.

This chain links TRBV12-3 or TRBV12-4 with TRBJ2-2; either TRBD1 or TRBD2 may fit D (6 bases each). V was cut by 6 bases and J by 6 bases, with 17 bases left in between. There are 15 residues in the CDR3. CDR3 loop: CASSTGGGLAGELFF. CDR3 coding DNA: TGTGCCAGCAGCACCGGAGGGGGACTCGCCGGGGAGCTGTTTTTT.

The table lists this clonotype with a count of one. V is TRBV15 and J is TRBJ2-6; D gene uncertain. Germline V gives CDR1 LNHNV, CDR2 YYDKDF (reference sequence). The CDR3 sequence is 15 residues long. V was clipped by 1 base and J by 2 bases, with 6 bases between them. The CDR3 is CATSRVGTGANVLTF. DNA for the CDR3: TGTGCCACCAGCAGAGTGGGAACTGGGGCCAACGTCCTGACTTTC.

This clonotype was seen just once. The junction departs from the called germline gene at one end, perhaps through a read error. The chain is built from TRBV7-9 and TRBJ2-2; weak D call: TRBD2 (5 bases). The CDR3 is made up of 12 amino acids. Germline assignment: CDR1 SEHNR and CDR2 FQNEAQ (reference sequence). CDR3 in DNA: TGTGCCAGCAGAACAAACACCGGGGAAGATGGCTTT. Encoded protein: CASRTNTGEDGF.

Points on this clonotype: Sequence at one end of the junction differs from germline and may be a read error. This rearrangement joins TRBV20-1 to TRBJ1-2; D remains unclear. The CDR3 length is 11 residues. Germline CDR1 is DFQATT and CDR2 is SNEGSKA (reference sequence). CDR3 in amino acids: CSAKGIEGYTF. The CDR3 coding sequence is TGCAGCGCTAAAGGGATTGAAGGCTACACCTTC.

Remarks on this clonotype: A junction boundary mismatches the germline segment, possibly from a read error. This rearrangement joins TRBV7-9 to TRBJ2-7; D may match TRBD1 or TRBD2 (7 bases each). Per germline, CDR1 SEHNR and CDR2 FQNEAQ (reference sequence). The CDR3 consists of 14 residues. The CDR3 region is CASSLVSGGESPHF. In nucleotides, the CDR3 is TGTGCCAGCAGCTTGGTATCAGGGGGGGAGTCCCCCCACTTC.

With respect to this clonotype: The junction departs from the called germline gene at one end, perhaps through a read error. V is TRBV12-3 or TRBV12-4 and J is TRBJ1-4, with 7 bases aligning to TRBD1. CDR3 length: 16 amino acids. This chain's CDR3 is CASSQNLATGAEKLFF. CDR3 bases: TGCGCCAGCAGCCAAAACTTGGCTACAGGGGCTGAAAAACTGTTTTTT.

The V and J genes are TRBV5-1 and TRBJ1-6, with TRBD1 as a possible D gene (5 bases). Germline V gene sequence: CDR1 SGHRS, CDR2 YFSETQ. The CDR3 contains 13 residues. V lost 3 bases and J lost 10, with 11 bases in between. The CDR3 DNA follows: TGCGCCAGCAGCTCGGGACCGCAGTCACCCCTCCACTTT. Residues: CASSSGPQSPLHF.

The chain has TRBV9 and TRBJ1-5; tentative D call: TRBD1 (6 bases). The germline V gene encodes CDR1 SGDLS and CDR2 YYNGEE. This CDR3 contains 15 residues. V shed 5 bases and J shed 14 bases, with 26 bases lying between them. DNA for the CDR3: TGTGCCAGCAGTGAATATGAGGGGGAGAGTGGCCACAAGCATTTT. Its translation is CASSEYEGESGHKHF.

This clonotype was detected ten times or more. The chain carries TRBV14 and TRBJ1-4; D is unclear. Germline-derived CDR1 and CDR2 are SGHDN and FVKESK. Trimming stripped 1 base from V and 8 bases from J, with 17 bases between. CDR3 length equals 16 residues. The CDR3 nucleotides are TGTGCCAGCAGCCAAGTCGGTCTGGGTAGCGAAGAAAAACTGTTTTTT. Translated: CASSQVGLGSEEKLFF.

This clonotype was recorded at least ten times. DNA for the CDR3: TGTGCCTGGAGCAGACAGTCTTATGGAAACACCATATATTTT. Its protein is CAWSRQSYGNTIYF. This chain uses TRBV30 with TRBJ1-3; a possible D gene is TRBD1 (5 bases). V shed 3 bases and J shed 3 bases, with 12 bases lying between them. Germline CDR1 reads GTSNPN; CDR2 reads SVGIG (reference sequence). This CDR3 is built from 14 residues.

The sample holds many counts of this clonotype. This chain joins TRBV11-3 and TRBJ2-1; 13 bases align to TRBD2. Germline trimming cut 4 bases from V and 8 bases from J; bases unmatched to any gene: 14. CDR1 is SGHNT, CDR2 YENEEA, per germline. This CDR3 contains 18 residues. CDR3 nucleotide sequence: TGTGCCAGCAGCTGGGGGGTGGACACTAGCGGGGGGGCAGATGAGCAGTTCTTC. Translated, it gives CASSWGVDTSGGADEQFF.

Worth noting for this clonotype: A much larger clone lies a single base off, so this may be a read error. The genes are TRBV2 and TRBJ2-1; TRBD2 matches 12 bases. The CDR3 loop spans 15 amino acids. CDR1 and CDR2 (germline): SNHLY, FYNNEI. CDR3 loop: CARSALAGGLGEQFF. CDR3 DNA sequence: TGTGCCAGGAGTGCCCTAGCGGGGGGGTTGGGTGAGCAGTTCTTC. The complete variable domain, with remaining parts taken from reference TRBV2 and TRBJ2-1, reads EPEVTQTPSHQVTQMGQEVILRCVPISNHLYFYWYRQILGQKVEFLVSFYNNEISEKSEIFDDQFSVERPDGSNFTLKIRSTKLEDSAMYFCARSALAGGLGEQFFGPGTRLTVL.

This clonotype came up many times. This chain joins TRBV5-1 and TRBJ1-2; D is undetermined. Per germline, CDR1 SGHRS and CDR2 YFSETQ. V lost 0 bases and J 6 bases, leaving 15 bases between the germline ends. The CDR3 has 15 amino acids. DNA of the CDR3: TGCGCCAGCAGCTTGGCCTTTGGGGTACTGGATGGCTACACCTTC. Translation: CASSLAFGVLDGYTF.

The gene calls are TRBV5-4 and TRBJ2-4; 8 bases line up with TRBD2. J gave up 7 bases and V 0 bases, and 12 bases lay outside the gene matches. Looked up from germline, CDR1 is SGHNT and CDR2 is YYREEE (reference sequence). The CDR3 has 17 amino acids. CDR3 DNA sequence: TGTGCCAGCAGCTTGGCCAATAGCGGGGCGGCGGGGAACATTCAGTACTTC. Protein: CASSLANSGAAGNIQYF.

On this clonotype: An end of the junction does not agree with germline; a read error may underlie this. The genes are TRBV20-1 and TRBJ1-1; D not certain. The V gene's germline CDR1 is DFQATT and CDR2 SNEGSKA (reference sequence). This CDR3 is built from 14 residues. CDR3 sequence (DNA): TGCAGTGCTGGAGATATGAAGCTTGAACCTGAAGCTTTCTTT. Its protein is CSAGDMKLEPEAFF.

CDR3 nucleotide sequence: TGTGCCACCAGCAAACCGGGCCGGGAGACCCAGTACTTC. This encodes CATSKPGRETQYF. The chain uses TRBV24-1 and TRBJ2-5; D not certain. The V gene lost 7 bases and the J gene lost 5 bases, with 13 bases spanning the gap. This CDR3 comprises 13 residues. Germline V lookup: CDR1 KGHDR, CDR2 SFDVKD.